What follows is one T cell receptor beta chain and its context. No antigen is known for it. The junction differs from germline at one of its ends, possibly a read error. The Oncomine TCR Beta short-read assay was what sequenced the DNA obtained from cultured CD4+ T cells. TCRdb re-derived calls from the PCR reads in MiXCR, one entry per CDR3 protein. Here the sample spans over 9,000 distinct CDR3 sequences, around 69% being singletons. The data derive from a study of vaccination and CD4 T cells after COVID-19. Germline V gene sequence: CDR1 MNHEY, CDR2 SVGEGT. The CDR3 loop spans 12 amino acids. Treatment specified: roughly ten-day PBMC culture with coronavirus spike peptide pools or control peptides (ViraFEST assay). Days 3 and 7 were when half the medium was replaced with fresh IL-2 medium.

This clonotype originated in a human donor who had recovered from COVID-19. Sequencing used CD4+ T cells from blood, cultured in vitro. The rearrangement uses TRBV6-2 or TRBV6-3 and TRBJ1-5; D perhaps matches TRBD1 (6 bases). CDR3 coding DNA: TGTGCGAGCAGGGGAAGCAATCAGCCCCAGCATTTT. Translation gives CASRGSNQPQHF.